This TCR beta chain was profiled in a study of blood T cell repertoires in COVID-19 (dated by TCRdb to the early 2020s). For context, the study as a whole: Samples from collaborators originated in the United States, Italy and Spain and spanned both the acute and convalescent phases of COVID-19. The repertoires were released in a freely available public database meant as a resource for research on the immune response to SARS-CoV-2. The prospective study material was composed of cDNA or gDNA derived from T cells, B-cell-depleted T cells, or PBMCs. Nearly every sample came with metadata listing a de-identified subject ID, COVID-19 status, age in years and sex. The samples were drawn from the first 160 participants of the ongoing ImmuneRACE study and from more than 1,000 subjects provided by 6 global collaborators. Deeply sampled blood TCRbeta repertoires from subjects exposed to, actively infected with, or recovered from COVID-19 were included in the dataset. Where available, HLA class I and class II types were obtained from metadata supplied by the sample provider rather than from assay-based typing.

Details on this clone: Its binding antigen is unknown. Per-base quality was not reported, and no clone a single base away is much larger than it.

Study-wide findings and limitations: The amount of clinical and demographic metadata varied by source and participant and was provided uncurated.

V is trimmed back by 0 bases and J by 6 bases, and the junction contains 8 bases that no gene match accounts for. CDR1 and CDR2 are drawn from the germline V gene: SGHTA, FQGNSA. The CDR3 has 16 amino acids, counting the end cysteine and phenylalanine. Left in the record is the CDR3 DNA by itself, 48 bases read in frame from the first base. Participants in the prospective study were aged about 18 to 95 years, lived in about two dozen United States geographic areas, and enrolled through a virtual design. In the prospective study, cohorts were assigned on the basis of participant-reported clinical history obtained from a screening survey and a study questionnaire. In the prospective study, whole blood, serum and a nasopharyngeal or oropharyngeal swab were collected from each participant by mobile phlebotomists. Prospective study participants could optionally give additional blood draws and questionnaires over a 2-month period. Prospective study blood samples were shipped either frozen or at room temperature before DNA extraction.

TCRbeta CDR3 regions were amplified from genomic DNA by means of the immunoSEQ Assay, a bias-controlled multiplex PCR. The authors processed their data as follows. The number of nucleated cells in each sample was estimated from the amplification of reference gene primers within the assay. To quantify the absolute abundance of each unique TCRbeta CDR3 rearrangement, sequence reads were collapsed and filtered. For each sample, productive Simpson clonality was calculated as the square root of Simpson's diversity index over productive rearrangements. TCRdb took over this immuneACCESS table, retaining in-frame rearrangements with V and J assigned. Such tables are incomplete; in checked studies, under half of the missing clones stem from an unresolved V gene, and the remainder is unexplained. V and J calls and clone size are as listed in that table; D and trimming were resolved from the DNA. Present in this sample are 150,000 to 200,000 clones, roughly 87% of which were seen just once. The ten largest clones represent under 3% of the sample.

This chain is built from TRBV7-2 and TRBJ2-7; 10 bases in the middle match TRBD2. The TCR sequence derives from a woman aged 35 to 49 with acute COVID-19. Sequenced: PBMCs or T cells enriched from blood (not recorded which). CDR3 region: CASSLALTSGLGEQYF. At the DNA level, the sequence is TGTGCCAGCAGCTTAGCCCTGACTAGCGGGCTGGGCGAGCAGTACTTC.